Listed below are T cell receptor beta chains from one sample, sequenced in a study of blood T cell repertoires in COVID-19. The protocol was immunoSEQ multiplex PCR, while the TCRdb copy is restricted to in-frame clones and leaves out a portion. The table records some 130,000 clones, more than 85% of them present only once. The sequenced material came from peripheral blood. The receptors stem from a man in his fifties or sixties with active or convalescent COVID-19. CDR3s include the opening cysteine and the closing phenylalanine or tryptophan. The D gene is left open where the match is weak. Rows give clone size only sometimes, using once, few, many, or a class for an expanded clone.

V gene,D gene,clone size,J gene,CDR3 protein,CDR3 DNA
TRBV5-1,NA,NA,TRBJ2-2,CASSRAQGLNTGELFF,TGCGCCAGCAGCCGAGCGCAGGGATTGAACACCGGGGAGCTGTTTTTT
TRBV7-6,TRBD2,NA,TRBJ2-1,CASSSSPSSGGLYNEQFF,TGTGCCAGCAGCTCTTCACCATCTAGCGGGGGGCTCTACAATGAGCAGTTCTTC
TRBV2,NA,NA,TRBJ1-5,CASSSDNTYSNQPQHF,TGTGCCAGCAGTTCCGATAACACGTATAGCAATCAGCCCCAGCATTTT
TRBV10-3,NA,NA,TRBJ1-1,CAINGAPNTEAFF,TGTGCCATCAATGGGGCCCCGAACACTGAAGCTTTCTTT
TRBV11-3,NA,NA,TRBJ2-5,CASSSGVERIRQETQYF,TGTGCCAGCAGCTCCGGGGTCGAACGTATACGCCAAGAGACCCAGTACTTC
TRBV19,NA,NA,TRBJ1-2,CASSISPEIYGYTF,TGTGCCAGTAGTATATCTCCGGAGATCTATGGCTACACCTTC
TRBV5-6,TRBD2,NA,TRBJ2-1,CASSLLAGLNNEQFF,TGTGCCAGCAGCTTGCTAGCGGGGCTAAACAATGAGCAGTTCTTC
TRBV6-6,NA,NA,TRBJ2-3,CASSYRRDSSEDTQYF,TGTGCCAGCAGTTACCGCCGTGACAGCTCCGAAGATACGCAGTATTTT
TRBV12-5,TRBD1,NA,TRBJ1-5,CASGLKSGGYNQPQHF,TGTGCTAGTGGTTTAAAATCAGGGGGATACAATCAGCCCCAGCATTTT
TRBV6-5,TRBD1,NA,TRBJ1-2,CASSYSWTGGHGYTF,TGTGCCAGCAGTTACTCCTGGACAGGGGGGCATGGCTACACCTTC
TRBV7-8,NA,NA,TRBJ1-2,CASHTGGAFPWGYTF,TGTGCCAGCCACACGGGGGGGGCTTTTCCCTGGGGCTACACCTTC
TRBV19,TRBD2,NA,TRBJ2-1,CASSPRTSGSSYNEQFF,TGTGCCAGTAGTCCCCGGACTAGCGGTAGCTCCTACAATGAGCAGTTCTTC
TRBV29-1,TRBD1,few,TRBJ1-2,CSVETGVGYGYTF,TGCAGCGTGGAGACAGGGGTAGGCTATGGCTACACCTTC
TRBV7-2,NA,NA,TRBJ2-5,CASSLGLRNRAQETQYF,TGTGCCAGCAGCTTGGGGCTGCGAAACAGAGCACAAGAGACCCAGTACTTC
TRBV24-1,TRBD1,NA,TRBJ2-3,CATSVRNRGTQYF,TGTGCCACCAGTGTGAGGAACAGGGGTACGCAGTATTTT
TRBV9,TRBD1,once,TRBJ2-5,CASSARQGETQYF,TGTGCCAGCAGCGCTAGACAGGGCGAGACCCAGTACTTC
TRBV5-4,NA,once,TRBJ1-1,CASSSGQNTEAFF,TGTGCCAGCAGCTCCGGACAGAACACTGAAGCTTTCTTT
TRBV14,TRBD2,once,TRBJ2-2,CASSQVLTSTRELFF,TGTGCTAGCAGCCAAGTATTGACTAGCACTCGGGAGCTGTTTTTT
TRBV7-9,NA,NA,TRBJ1-3,CASSLARRVTGNTIYF,TGTGCCAGCAGCTTAGCGCGTCGGGTCACTGGAAACACCATATATTTT
TRBV30,NA,NA,TRBJ1-2,CAWSVRYGYTF,TGTGCCTGGAGCGTGCGGTATGGCTACACCTTC
TRBV5-1,NA,NA,TRBJ2-6,CASSSQGHSGANVLTF,TGCGCCAGCAGCTCTCAGGGTCACTCTGGGGCCAACGTCCTGACTTTC
TRBV5-6,TRBD1,NA,TRBJ2-7,CASSFQGQGHEQYF,TGTGCCAGCAGCTTCCAGGGACAGGGCCACGAGCAGTACTTC
TRBV12-3/TRBV12-4,NA,NA,TRBJ2-7,CASSPIMAEQYF,TGTGCCAGCAGTCCCATTATGGCCGAGCAGTACTTC
TRBV11-3,NA,NA,TRBJ2-5,CASSPGGGGRGETQYF,TGTGCCAGCAGCCCCGGAGGTGGGGGCCGGGGAGAGACCCAGTACTTC
TRBV4-3,NA,NA,TRBJ1-6,CASSQDRRRGGSPLHF,TGCGCCAGCAGCCAAGATCGGAGAAGGGGCGGTTCACCCCTCCACTTT
TRBV7-9,TRBD2,NA,TRBJ2-1,CASSLSSGTYNEQFF,TGTGCCAGCAGCTTATCTAGCGGGACCTACAATGAGCAGTTCTTC
TRBV6-4,TRBD2,NA,TRBJ2-7,CASSELADSSYEQYF,TGTGCCAGCAGTGAACTAGCGGACAGCTCCTACGAGCAGTACTTC
TRBV11-2,NA,NA,TRBJ2-7,CASSFGRGTYEQYF,TGTGCCAGCAGCTTTGGGCGGGGAACCTACGAGCAGTACTTC
TRBV10-3,TRBD1,NA,TRBJ1-1,CAISEYGTAQNTEAFF,TGTGCCATCAGTGAGTACGGGACAGCCCAGAACACTGAAGCTTTCTTT
TRBV10-3,NA,NA,TRBJ1-1,CAISESSGSEGEAFF,TGTGCCATCAGTGAGTCCTCGGGTTCCGAAGGTGAAGCTTTCTTT
TRBV21-1,NA,NA,TRBJ2-4,CASSTLPSGDLAKNIQYF,TGTGCCAGCAGCACCCTTCCCAGCGGTGATCTAGCCAAAAACATTCAGTACTTC
TRBV14,NA,NA,TRBJ2-3,CASRSRGTDTQYF,TGTGCCAGCAGGAGCAGGGGCACAGATACGCAGTATTTT
TRBV5-1,NA,NA,TRBJ2-2,CASSLVGGLGTGELFF,TGCGCCAGCAGCTTGGTCGGGGGGCTGGGCACCGGGGAGCTGTTTTTT
TRBV9,TRBD2,NA,TRBJ2-7,CASSPRLGGYDEQYF,TGTGCCAGCAGCCCTCGTTTGGGGGGGTACGACGAGCAGTACTTC
TRBV4-2,TRBD1,few,TRBJ1-5,CASSSGTGVNQPQHF,TGTGCCAGCAGTAGCGGGACAGGGGTCAATCAGCCCCAGCATTTT
TRBV6-2/TRBV6-3,TRBD1,NA,TRBJ2-3,CASSTIQGADTDTQYF,TGTGCCAGCAGCACAATACAGGGGGCCGACACAGATACGCAGTATTTT
TRBV24-1,NA,NA,TRBJ1-5,CATSDAQGNNQPQHF,TGTGCCACCAGTGATGCACAGGGAAACAATCAGCCCCAGCATTTT
TRBV6-5,TRBD1,NA,TRBJ1-6,CASSYSGQNSPLHF,TGTGCCAGCAGTTACTCGGGACAGAATTCACCCCTCCACTTT
TRBV18,TRBD1,once,TRBJ1-5,CASSPDRVGTTNQPQHF,TGTGCCAGCTCACCCGACAGGGTGGGGACAACTAATCAGCCCCAGCATTTT
TRBV4-1,TRBD2,few,TRBJ2-7,CASSQAPTSGGFYEQYF,TGCGCCAGCAGCCAAGCTCCAACTAGCGGGGGCTTCTACGAGCAGTACTTC
TRBV10-2,TRBD1,once,TRBJ1-1,CASSGHQGARTEAFF,TGCGCCAGCAGTGGCCATCAGGGGGCGCGCACTGAAGCTTTCTTT
TRBV19,TRBD1,NA,TRBJ1-5,CASSMGTGGHGNQPQHF,TGTGCCAGTAGTATGGGGACAGGGGGACACGGCAATCAGCCCCAGCATTTT